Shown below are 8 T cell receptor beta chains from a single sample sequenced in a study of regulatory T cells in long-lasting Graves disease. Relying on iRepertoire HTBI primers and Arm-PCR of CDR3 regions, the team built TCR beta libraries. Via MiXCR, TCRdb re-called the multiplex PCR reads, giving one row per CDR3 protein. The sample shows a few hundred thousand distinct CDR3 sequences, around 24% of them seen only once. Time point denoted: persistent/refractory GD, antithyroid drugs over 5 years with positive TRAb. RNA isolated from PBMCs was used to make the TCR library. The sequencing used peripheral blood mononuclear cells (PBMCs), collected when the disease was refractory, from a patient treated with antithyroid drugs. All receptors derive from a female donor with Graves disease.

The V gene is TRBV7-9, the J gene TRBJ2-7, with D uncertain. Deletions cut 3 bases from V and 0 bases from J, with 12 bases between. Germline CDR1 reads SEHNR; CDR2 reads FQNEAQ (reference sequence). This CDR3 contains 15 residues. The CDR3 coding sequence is TGTGCCAGCAGCTTTGAAGGCGGTAGCTCCTACGAGCAGTACTTC. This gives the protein CASSFEGGSSYEQYF.

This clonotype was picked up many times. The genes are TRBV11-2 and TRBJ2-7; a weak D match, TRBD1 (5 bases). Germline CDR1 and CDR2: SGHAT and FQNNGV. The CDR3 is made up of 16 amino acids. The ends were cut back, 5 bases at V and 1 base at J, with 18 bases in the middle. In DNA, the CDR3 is TGTGCCAGCAGCCCCATCCGACAGACGATATCCTACGAGCAGTACTTC. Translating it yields CASSPIRQTISYEQYF.

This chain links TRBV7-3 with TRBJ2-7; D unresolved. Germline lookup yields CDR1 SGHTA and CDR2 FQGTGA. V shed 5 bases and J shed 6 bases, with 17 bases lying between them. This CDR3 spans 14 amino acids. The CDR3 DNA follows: TGTGCCAGCAGCCGGTCGGCAGAGTGGGGCGAGCAGTACTTC. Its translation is CASSRSAEWGEQYF.

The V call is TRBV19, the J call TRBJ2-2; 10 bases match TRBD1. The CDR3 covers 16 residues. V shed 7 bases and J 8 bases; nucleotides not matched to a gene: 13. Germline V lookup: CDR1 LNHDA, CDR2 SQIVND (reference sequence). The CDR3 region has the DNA TGTGCCAGTACTCTCGACAGGGGGCGGATTACGGGGGAGCTGTTTTTT. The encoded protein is CASTLDRGRITGELFF.

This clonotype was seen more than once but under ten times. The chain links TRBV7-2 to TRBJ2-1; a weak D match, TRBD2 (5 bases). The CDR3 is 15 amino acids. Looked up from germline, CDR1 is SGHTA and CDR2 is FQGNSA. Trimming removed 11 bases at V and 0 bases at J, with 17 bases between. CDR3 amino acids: CASLVGGSSYNEQFF. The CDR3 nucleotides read TGTGCCTCGCTAGTCGGAGGAAGCTCCTACAATGAGCAGTTCTTC.

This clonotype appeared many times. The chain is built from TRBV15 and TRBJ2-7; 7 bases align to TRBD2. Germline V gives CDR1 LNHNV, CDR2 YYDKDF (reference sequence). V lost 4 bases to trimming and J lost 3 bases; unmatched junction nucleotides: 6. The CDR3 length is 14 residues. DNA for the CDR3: TGTGCCACCAGCATTGGGGGGGGGATCTACGAGCAGTACTTC. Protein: CATSIGGGIYEQYF. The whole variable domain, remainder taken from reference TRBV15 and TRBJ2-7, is DAMVIQNPRYQVTQFGKPVTLSCSQTLNHNVMYWYQQKSSQAPKLLFHYYDKDFNNEADTPDNFQSRRPNTSFCFLDIRSPGLGDTAMYLCATSIGGGIYEQYFGPGTRLTVT.

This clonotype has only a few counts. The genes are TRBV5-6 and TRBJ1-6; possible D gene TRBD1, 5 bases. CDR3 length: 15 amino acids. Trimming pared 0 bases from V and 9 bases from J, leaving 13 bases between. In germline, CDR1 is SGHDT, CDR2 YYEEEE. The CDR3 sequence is CASSLGDRQSSPLHF. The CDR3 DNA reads TGTGCCAGCAGCTTGGGGGATAGACAGAGTTCACCCCTCCACTTT.

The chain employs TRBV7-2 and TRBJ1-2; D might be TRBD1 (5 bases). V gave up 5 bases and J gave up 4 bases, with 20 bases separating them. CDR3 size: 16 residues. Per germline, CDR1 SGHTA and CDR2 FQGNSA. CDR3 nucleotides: TGTGCCAGCAGCCGACAAGACAGAGACCTAATCTATGGCTACACCTTC. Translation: CASSRQDRDLIYGYTF.